Listed below are T cell receptor beta chains from one sample, sequenced in a study of human T cells and chemical hapten exposure. A single record per CDR3 protein comes from TCRdb applying MiXCR to the RACE reads. The repertoire holds approximately 90,000 distinct CDR3 sequences, with around 7.9% as singletons. The specimen was whole blood, collected in connection with sensitization to the hapten diphenylcyclopropenone (DPC). These receptors were collected from a man between 40 and 49 years old with alopecia areata. Some clones in this sample may be carry-over from other donors' samples. The CDR3 runs from the conserved cysteine through the conserved F or W. Each record gives: D gene, V gene, J gene, clone size, CDR3 DNA, CDR3 protein. A D gene is named only where the DNA matches it firmly. A row's size may be missing; if present it is once, few, many or a size class.

d_gene: NA
v_gene: TRBV10-2
j_gene: TRBJ2-3
abundance: many
CDR3nt: TGCGCCAGCAGCGGCAACGGAGATACGCAGTATTTT
CDR3aa: CASSGNGDTQYF

d_gene: NA
v_gene: TRBV12-5
j_gene: TRBJ2-1
abundance: NA
CDR3nt: TGTGCTAGTGGTCCCCCCCGAGCCGGTGAGCAGTTCTTC
CDR3aa: CASGPPRAGEQFF

d_gene: TRBD1
v_gene: TRBV4-3
j_gene: TRBJ1-1
abundance: many
CDR3nt: TGCGCCAGCAGCCAAGAGACAGGGCTGCCTGAAGCTTTCTTT
CDR3aa: CASSQETGLPEAFF

d_gene: NA
v_gene: TRBV7-9
j_gene: TRBJ2-6
abundance: few
CDR3nt: TGTGCCAGCAGTCTTGACTCTGGGGCCAACGTCCTGACTTTC
CDR3aa: CASSLDSGANVLTF

d_gene: NA
v_gene: TRBV3-1
j_gene: TRBJ2-1
abundance: NA
CDR3nt: TGTGCCAGCAGCCTGCCTATAGGGTCCGGGGCGGACAATGAGCAGTTCTTC
CDR3aa: CASSLPIGSGADNEQFF

d_gene: NA
v_gene: TRBV6-5
j_gene: TRBJ2-5
abundance: many
CDR3nt: TGTGCCAGCAGTTACTTTGAGGGGAGTGAGACCCAGTACTTC
CDR3aa: CASSYFEGSETQYF

d_gene: TRBD1
v_gene: TRBV19
j_gene: TRBJ1-1
abundance: NA
CDR3nt: TGTGCCAGCCCTCAGGGGGGGATTGAAGCTTTCTTT
CDR3aa: CASPQGGIEAFF

d_gene: TRBD2
v_gene: TRBV2
j_gene: TRBJ2-1
abundance: few
CDR3nt: TGTGCCAGCAGCTCAATAGCGGGAAGCTCCTACAATGAGCAGTTCTTC
CDR3aa: CASSSIAGSSYNEQFF

d_gene: NA
v_gene: TRBV5-1
j_gene: TRBJ2-3
abundance: many
CDR3nt: TGCGCCAGCCGTGGGGGGCCAAGCACAGATACGCAGTATTTT
CDR3aa: CASRGGPSTDTQYF

d_gene: TRBD2
v_gene: TRBV18
j_gene: TRBJ2-5
abundance: few
CDR3nt: TGTGCCAGCTCACTACCCCCGGGAGGCCAAGAGACCCAGTACTTC
CDR3aa: CASSLPPGGQETQYF

d_gene: TRBD1
v_gene: TRBV30
j_gene: TRBJ2-1
abundance: few
CDR3nt: TGTGCCTGGAGTAGGGGACAGACCAATGAGCAGTTCTTC
CDR3aa: CAWSRGQTNEQFF

d_gene: TRBD2
v_gene: TRBV5-1
j_gene: TRBJ2-5
abundance: NA
CDR3nt: TGCGCCAGCAGCGAGGGACTAGGGGAAGAGACCCAGTACTTC
CDR3aa: CASSEGLGEETQYF

d_gene: TRBD1
v_gene: TRBV7-9
j_gene: TRBJ2-4
abundance: many
CDR3nt: TGTGCCAGCAGCTCCGGGACAGAGATAGCCAAAAACATTCAGTACTTC
CDR3aa: CASSSGTEIAKNIQYF

d_gene: NA
v_gene: TRBV7-9
j_gene: TRBJ1-1
abundance: many
CDR3nt: TGTGCCAGCAGCCCCCCCGACCAGGTGTCGGTCGGGTTGAACACTGAAGCTTTCTTT
CDR3aa: CASSPPDQVSVGLNTEAFF

d_gene: TRBD1
v_gene: TRBV13
j_gene: TRBJ2-7
abundance: NA
CDR3nt: TGTGCCAGCAGCTTCGGACAGGCCAACTACGAGCAGTACTTC
CDR3aa: CASSFGQANYEQYF